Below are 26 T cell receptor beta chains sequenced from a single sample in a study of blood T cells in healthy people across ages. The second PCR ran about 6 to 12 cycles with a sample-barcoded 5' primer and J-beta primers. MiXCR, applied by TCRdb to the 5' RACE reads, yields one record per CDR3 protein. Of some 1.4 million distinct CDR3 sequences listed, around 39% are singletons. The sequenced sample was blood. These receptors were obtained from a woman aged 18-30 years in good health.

Written as DNA, the CDR3 is TGCGCCAGCAGCTTGGAGGCAGGGCGCGGCCACGAGCAGTACTTC. It is translated as CASSLEAGRGHEQYF. The genes are TRBV5-1 and TRBJ2-7, with a tentative D call TRBD1 (5 bases). Germline V gene lookup returns CDR1 SGHRS and CDR2 YFSETQ. The CDR3 is 15 amino acids. V lost 0 bases and J lost 5, with 15 bases in between. The variable domain in full, completed from reference TRBV5-1 and TRBJ2-7, reads KAGVTQTPRYLIKTRGQQVTLSCSPISGHRSVSWYQQTPGQGLQFLFEYFSETQRNKGNFPGRFSGRQFSNSRSEMNVSTLELGDSALYLCASSLEAGRGHEQYFGPGTRLTVT.

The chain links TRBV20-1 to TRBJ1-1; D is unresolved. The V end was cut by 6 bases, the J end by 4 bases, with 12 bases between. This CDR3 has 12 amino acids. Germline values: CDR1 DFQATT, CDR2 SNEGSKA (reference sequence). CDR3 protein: CSADIRPTEAFF. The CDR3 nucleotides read TGCAGTGCCGACATTCGCCCCACTGAAGCTTTCTTT.

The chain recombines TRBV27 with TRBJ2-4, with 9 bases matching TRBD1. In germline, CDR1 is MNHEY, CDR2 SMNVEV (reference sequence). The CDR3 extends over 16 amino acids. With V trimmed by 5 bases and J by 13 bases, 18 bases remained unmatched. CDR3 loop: CASSQSGTGTLRRQYF. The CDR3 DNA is TGTGCCAGCAGTCAATCCGGGACAGGGACACTAAGAAGGCAGTACTTC.

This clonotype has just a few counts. CDR3 nucleotides: TGTGCCAGCAGGCGTAGTCTTGTCCACAATGAGCAGTTCTTC. This translates into CASRRSLVHNEQFF. The chain employs TRBV12-3 or TRBV12-4 and TRBJ2-1; no definite D call. Trimming pared 6 bases from V and 5 bases from J, leaving 14 bases between. The CDR3 contains 14 residues.

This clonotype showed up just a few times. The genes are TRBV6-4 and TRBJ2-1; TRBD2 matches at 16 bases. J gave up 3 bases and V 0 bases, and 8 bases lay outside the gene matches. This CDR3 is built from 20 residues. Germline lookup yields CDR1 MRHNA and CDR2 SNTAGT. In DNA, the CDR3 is TGTGCCAGCAGTGACTCGGTCGGGACTAGCGGGGGGGCCTTCTACAATGAGCAGTTCTTC. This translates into CASSDSVGTSGGAFYNEQFF.

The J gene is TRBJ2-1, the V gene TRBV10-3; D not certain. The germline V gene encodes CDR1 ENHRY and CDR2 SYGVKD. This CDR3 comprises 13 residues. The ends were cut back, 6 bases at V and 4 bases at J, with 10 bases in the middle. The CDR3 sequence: CAIRKVEYNEQFF. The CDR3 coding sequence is TGTGCCATCAGGAAAGTAGAGTACAATGAGCAGTTCTTC.

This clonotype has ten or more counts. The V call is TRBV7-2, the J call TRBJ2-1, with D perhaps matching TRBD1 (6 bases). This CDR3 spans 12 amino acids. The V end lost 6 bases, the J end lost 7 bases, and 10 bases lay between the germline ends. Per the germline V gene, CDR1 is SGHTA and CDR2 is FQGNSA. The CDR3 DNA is TGTGCCAGCAGTTTTCAGGGGAATGAGCAGTTCTTC. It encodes CASSFQGNEQFF.

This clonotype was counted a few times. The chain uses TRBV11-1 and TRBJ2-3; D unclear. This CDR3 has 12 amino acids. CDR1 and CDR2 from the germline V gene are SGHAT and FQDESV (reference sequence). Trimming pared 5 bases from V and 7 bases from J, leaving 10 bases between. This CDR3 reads CASSGTRNTQYF. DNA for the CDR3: TGTGCCAGCAGCGGTACGCGGAATACGCAGTATTTT.

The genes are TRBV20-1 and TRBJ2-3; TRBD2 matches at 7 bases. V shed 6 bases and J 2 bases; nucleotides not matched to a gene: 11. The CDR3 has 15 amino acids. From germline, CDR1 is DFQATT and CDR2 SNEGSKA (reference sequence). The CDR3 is CSASPGLTFTDTQYF. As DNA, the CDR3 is TGCAGTGCATCGCCGGGACTAACCTTCACAGATACGCAGTATTTT.

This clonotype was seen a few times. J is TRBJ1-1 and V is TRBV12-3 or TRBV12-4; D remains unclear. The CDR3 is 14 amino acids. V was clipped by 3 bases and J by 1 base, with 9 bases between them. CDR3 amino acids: CASSLYGSNTEAFF. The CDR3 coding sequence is TGTGCCAGCAGTTTGTACGGATCGAACACTGAAGCTTTCTTT.

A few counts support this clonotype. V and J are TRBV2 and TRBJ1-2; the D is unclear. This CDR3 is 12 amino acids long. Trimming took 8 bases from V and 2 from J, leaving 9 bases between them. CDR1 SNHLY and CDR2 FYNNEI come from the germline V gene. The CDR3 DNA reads TGTGCCAGCCCCCCCCCGAACTATGGCTACACCTTC. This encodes CASPPPNYGYTF.

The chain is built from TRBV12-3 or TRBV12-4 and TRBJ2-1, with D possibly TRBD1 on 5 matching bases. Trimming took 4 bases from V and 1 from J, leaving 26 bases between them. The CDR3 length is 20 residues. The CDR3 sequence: CASSSAPKAKSGRSYNEQFF. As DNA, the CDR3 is TGTGCCAGCAGTTCGGCCCCAAAGGCCAAATCAGGGCGGTCCTACAATGAGCAGTTCTTC.

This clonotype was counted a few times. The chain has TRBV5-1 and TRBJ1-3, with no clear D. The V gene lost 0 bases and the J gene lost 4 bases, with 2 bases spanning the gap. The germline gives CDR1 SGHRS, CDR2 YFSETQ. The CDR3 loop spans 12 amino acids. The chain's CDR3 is CASSLDGNTIYF. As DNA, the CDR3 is TGCGCCAGCAGCTTGGACGGAAACACCATATATTTT.

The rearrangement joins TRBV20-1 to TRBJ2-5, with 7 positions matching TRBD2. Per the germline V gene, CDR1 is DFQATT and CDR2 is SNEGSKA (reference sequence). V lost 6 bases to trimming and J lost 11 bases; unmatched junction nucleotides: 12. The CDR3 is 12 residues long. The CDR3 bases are TGCAGTGCCGGGACTACCCGTGGGGAGCAGTACTTC. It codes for CSAGTTRGEQYF.

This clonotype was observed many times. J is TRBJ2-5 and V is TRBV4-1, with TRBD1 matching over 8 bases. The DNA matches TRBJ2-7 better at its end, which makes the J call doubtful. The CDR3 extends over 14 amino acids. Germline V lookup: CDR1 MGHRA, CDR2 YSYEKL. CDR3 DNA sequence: TGCGCCAGCAGCCGATATCAGGGGGCTCACGAGCAGTACTTC. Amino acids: CASSRYQGAHEQYF.

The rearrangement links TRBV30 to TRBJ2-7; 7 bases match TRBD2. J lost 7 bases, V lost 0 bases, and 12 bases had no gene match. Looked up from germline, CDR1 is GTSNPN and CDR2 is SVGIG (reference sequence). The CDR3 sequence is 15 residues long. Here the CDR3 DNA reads TGTGCCTGGAGTGTACCCAGCGGGGCCAACAATGAGCAGTACTTC. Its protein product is CAWSVPSGANNEQYF.

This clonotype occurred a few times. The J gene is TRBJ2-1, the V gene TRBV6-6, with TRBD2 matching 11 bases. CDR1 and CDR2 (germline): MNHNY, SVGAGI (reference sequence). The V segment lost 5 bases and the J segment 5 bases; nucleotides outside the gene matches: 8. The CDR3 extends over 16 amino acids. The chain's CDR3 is CASSGTGLAVNNEQFF. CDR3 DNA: TGTGCCAGCAGTGGGACGGGACTAGCGGTTAACAATGAGCAGTTCTTC.

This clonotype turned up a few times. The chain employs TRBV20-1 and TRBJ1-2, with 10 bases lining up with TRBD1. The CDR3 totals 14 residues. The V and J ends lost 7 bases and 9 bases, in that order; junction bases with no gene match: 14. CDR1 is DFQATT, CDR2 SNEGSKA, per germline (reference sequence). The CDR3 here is CSVVPPGQGLRYTF. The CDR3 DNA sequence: TGCAGTGTTGTCCCCCCGGGACAGGGGTTGCGCTACACCTTC.

CDR3 nucleotides: TGTGCCACCAGCAGAGCCCCAAAACCGGACAGCCATGGCTACACCTTC. It translates to CATSRAPKPDSHGYTF. The chain couples TRBV15 to TRBJ1-2; possible D gene TRBD1, 6 bases. Germline-derived CDR1 and CDR2 are LNHNV and YYDKDF (reference sequence). V was shortened by 1 base and J by 6 bases, with 18 bases between the two germline ends. The CDR3 runs to 16 residues.

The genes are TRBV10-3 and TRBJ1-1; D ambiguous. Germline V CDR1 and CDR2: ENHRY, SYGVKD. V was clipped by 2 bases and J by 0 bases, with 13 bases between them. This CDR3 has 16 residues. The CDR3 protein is CAISETAPTMNTEAFF. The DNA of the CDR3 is TGTGCCATCAGTGAGACCGCCCCAACAATGAACACTGAAGCTTTCTTT.

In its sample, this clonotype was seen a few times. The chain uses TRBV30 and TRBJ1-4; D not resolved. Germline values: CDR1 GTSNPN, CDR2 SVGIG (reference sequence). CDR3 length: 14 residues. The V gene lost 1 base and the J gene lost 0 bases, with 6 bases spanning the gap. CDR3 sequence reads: CAWSDQPTNEKLFF. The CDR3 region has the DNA TGTGCCTGGAGTGACCAACCAACTAATGAAAAACTGTTTTTT.

Here the CDR3 DNA reads TGTGCCAGCAGCTTAGAATTCCGCACAGATACGCAGTATTTT. Its translation: CASSLEFRTDTQYF. The V call is TRBV11-2, the J call TRBJ2-3, with no clear D. V was clipped by 0 bases and J by 1 base, with 5 bases between them. Germline V gene lookup returns CDR1 SGHAT and CDR2 FQNNGV. The CDR3 sequence is 14 residues long.

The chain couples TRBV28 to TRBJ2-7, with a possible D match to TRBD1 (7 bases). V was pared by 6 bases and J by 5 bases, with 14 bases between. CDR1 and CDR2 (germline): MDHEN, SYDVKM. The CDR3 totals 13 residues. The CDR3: CASSLRGAHEQYF. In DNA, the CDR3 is TGTGCCAGCAGCCTCAGGGGGGCCCACGAGCAGTACTTC. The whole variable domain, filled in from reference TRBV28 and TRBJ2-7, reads DVKVTQSSRYLVKRTGEKVFLECVQDMDHENMFWYRQDPGLGLRLIYFSYDVKMKEKGDIPEGYSVSREKKERFSLILESASTNQTSMYLCASSLRGAHEQYFGPGTRLTVT.

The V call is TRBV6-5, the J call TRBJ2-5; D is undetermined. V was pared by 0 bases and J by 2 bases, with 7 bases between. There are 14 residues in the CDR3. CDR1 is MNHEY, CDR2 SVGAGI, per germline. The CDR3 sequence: CASSYSWGQETQYF. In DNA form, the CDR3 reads TGTGCCAGCAGTTACTCGTGGGGACAAGAGACCCAGTACTTC.

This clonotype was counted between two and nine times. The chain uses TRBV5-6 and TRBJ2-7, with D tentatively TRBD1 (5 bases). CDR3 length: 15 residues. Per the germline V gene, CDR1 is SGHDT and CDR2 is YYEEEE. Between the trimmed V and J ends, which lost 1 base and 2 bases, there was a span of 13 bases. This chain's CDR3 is CASSLPGQTAYEQYF. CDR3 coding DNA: TGTGCCAGCAGCTTGCCCGGCCAGACAGCCTACGAGCAGTACTTC.

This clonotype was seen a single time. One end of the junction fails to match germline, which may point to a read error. DNA of the CDR3: TGTTCCAGCAGCTTAGGCACAGGGGGCGGGGAGCCCCAGCATTTT. This codes for CSSSLGTGGGEPQHF. J is TRBJ1-5 and V is TRBV7-9; 9 nucleotides line up with TRBD1. Germline assignment: CDR1 SEHNR and CDR2 FQNEAQ (reference sequence). CDR3 length equals 15 residues.